This entry lists 28 T cell receptor beta chains sequenced from one sample in a study of early T cells in non-severe SARS-CoV-2 infection. TCRdb re-called the 5' RACE reads with MiXCR, one entry per CDR3 protein. The sample shows roughly 17,000 distinct CDR3 sequences, 4.5% to 6% of them seen only once. This material consisted of whole blood, taken at baseline. These receptors originate from an adult who was a healthcare worker with PCR-confirmed SARS-CoV-2 infection or an uninfected control (not recorded which).

Many counts were recorded for this clonotype. V is TRBV18 and J is TRBJ2-3, with 9 bases identical to TRBD2. This CDR3 is 15 amino acids long. V lost 3 bases to trimming and J lost 1 base; unmatched junction nucleotides: 2. Germline V gives CDR1 KGHSH, CDR2 LQKENI. CDR3 in amino acids: CASSPPSGGTDTQYF. CDR3 DNA sequence: TGTGCCAGCTCACCCCCTAGCGGGGGCACAGATACGCAGTATTTT.

This clonotype was counted ten times or more. The V and J genes are TRBV19 and TRBJ1-2, with 7 bases that match TRBD1. Germline V gene sequence: CDR1 LNHDA, CDR2 SQIVND (reference sequence). Losses at the gene ends were 6 bases for V and 1 base for J; bases not matched to a gene: 2. The CDR3 spans 13 residues. The CDR3 bases are TGTGCCAGTAGCACAGGGGATAACTATGGCTACACCTTC. As protein: CASSTGDNYGYTF.

In its sample, this clonotype was seen many times. The chain combines TRBV10-3 with TRBJ2-7; D is ambiguous. Trimming removed 5 bases at V and 12 bases at J, with 14 bases between. Germline CDR1 and CDR2: ENHRY and SYGVKD. This CDR3 spans 11 amino acids. The CDR3 region is CAISSGEFWYF. DNA of the CDR3: TGTGCCATCAGTTCAGGCGAGTTCTGGTACTTC.

This clonotype has a count of ten or more. This sequence joins TRBV19 and TRBJ2-3; a possible D gene is TRBD1 (6 bases). Per germline, CDR1 LNHDA and CDR2 SQIVND (reference sequence). Trimming left V 3 bases short and J 3 bases short, with 13 bases between. There are 15 residues in the CDR3. The CDR3 DNA follows: TGTGCCAGTAGTATTGGGGGCTTCGAAACAGATACGCAGTATTTT. Translation gives CASSIGGFETDTQYF.

In its sample, this clonotype was seen many times. V gene TRBV20-1 combines with J gene TRBJ2-3, with 13 bases fitting TRBD2. Germline V gives CDR1 DFQATT, CDR2 SNEGSKA (reference sequence). The junction had 5 bases not matched to a gene; V was cut back by 4 bases and J by 4 bases. The CDR3 sequence is 15 residues long. This CDR3 is CSATELAGGPDTQYF. The CDR3 DNA reads TGCAGTGCTACCGAACTAGCGGGGGGGCCAGATACGCAGTATTTT.

This clonotype is medium-sized in the sample. The gene calls are TRBV20-1 and TRBJ1-5; D might be TRBD1 (5 bases). This CDR3 region has 12 residues. Germline values: CDR1 DFQATT, CDR2 SNEGSKA (reference sequence). Trimming cost V 6 bases and J 7 bases, with 13 bases left between them. The CDR3 sequence: CSASRRGQPQHF. DNA for the CDR3: TGCAGTGCCTCGAGGAGGGGACAGCCCCAGCATTTT.

This clonotype was recorded at least ten times. J is TRBJ2-7 and V is TRBV7-2; 9 bases agree with TRBD1. V shed 5 bases and J 0 bases; nucleotides not matched to a gene: 8. In germline, CDR1 is SGHTA, CDR2 FQGNSA. The CDR3 sequence is 16 residues long. Here the CDR3 reads CASSPNRDRASYEQYF. CDR3 nucleotide sequence: TGTGCCAGCAGCCCCAATAGGGACAGGGCCTCCTACGAGCAGTACTTC.

Only a few counts were recorded for this clonotype. The chain combines TRBV4-3 with TRBJ2-2, with 10 bases matching TRBD2. Germline CDR1 reads LGHNA; CDR2 reads YSLEER. This CDR3 is 17 amino acids long. With V trimmed by 1 base and J by 2 bases, 4 bases remained unmatched. CDR3 sequence (DNA): TGCGCCAGCAGCCAAGGACTAGCGGGCTTAAACACCGGGGAGCTGTTTTTT. Translating gives CASSQGLAGLNTGELFF.

This clonotype was detected many times. The J gene is TRBJ1-1, the V gene TRBV7-2; D gene ambiguous. V lost 1 base and J 0 bases, leaving 6 bases between the germline ends. This CDR3 has 14 residues. Germline CDR1 reads SGHTA; CDR2 reads FQGNSA. In DNA, the CDR3 is TGTGCCAGCAGCTTAGACGGTTTGAACACTGAAGCTTTCTTT. This codes for CASSLDGLNTEAFF.

This clonotype was counted between two and nine times. CDR3 loop: CASSQDLQGNTGELFF. CDR3 nucleotide sequence: TGTGCCAGCAGCCAAGATCTCCAGGGGAACACCGGGGAGCTGTTTTTT. The chain combines TRBV4-2 with TRBJ2-2; perhaps TRBD1 as D (5 bases). CDR3 length equals 16 residues. V lost 0 bases, J lost 1 base, and 9 bases lay in between. Germline V gene sequence: CDR1 LGHNA, CDR2 YNFKEQ.

In its sample, this clonotype ranks as medium-sized. The junction departs from the called germline gene at one end, perhaps through a read error. The V call is TRBV5-5, the J call TRBJ1-1; D may be TRBD1 (5 bases). Germline loops: CDR1 SGHKS, CDR2 YYEKEE (reference sequence). The CDR3 extends over 15 amino acids. The CDR3 DNA is TGTGCCAGCAGCCCGGGCCCAGGGATGAATACTGAAGCTTTCTTT. Protein sequence: CASSPGPGMNTEAFF.

This clonotype was counted many times. The chain couples TRBV5-1 to TRBJ1-1; TRBD1 matches at 8 bases. V dropped 3 bases and J dropped 0; count of bases not matched to a gene: 4. In germline, CDR1 is SGHRS, CDR2 YFSETQ. This CDR3 contains 15 residues. CDR3 sequence reads: CASSSRTGLNTEAFF. The CDR3 nucleotides read TGCGCCAGCAGCTCGCGGACAGGGCTGAACACTGAAGCTTTCTTT. Variable domain in full (rest from reference TRBV5-1 and TRBJ1-1): KAGVTQTPRYLIKTRGQQVTLSCSPISGHRSVSWYQQTPGQGLQFLFEYFSETQRNKGNFPGRFSGRQFSNSRSEMNVSTLELGDSALYLCASSSRTGLNTEAFFGQGTRLTVV.

This clonotype was detected many times. The rearrangement joins TRBV12-3 or TRBV12-4 to TRBJ2-7; tentatively, D is TRBD2 (6 bases). Trimming removed 6 bases at V and 6 bases at J, with 21 bases between. CDR3 size: 15 residues. As DNA, the CDR3 is TGTGCCAGCAGCGGCCGGGGGAACAAGGGCGGCGAGCAGTACTTC. Its protein is CASSGRGNKGGEQYF.

This clonotype was seen many times. Written as DNA, the CDR3 is TGCAGCGGAGACGAGCGGGGGAGCTCCTACAATGAGCAGTTCTTC. Translation gives CSGDERGSSYNEQFF. The chain recombines TRBV29-1 with TRBJ2-1; 8 bases align to TRBD2. The CDR3 runs to 15 residues. V was pared by 7 bases and J by 0 bases, with 8 bases of the junction left unmatched. The V gene's germline CDR1 is SQVTM and CDR2 ANQGSEA.

V is TRBV20-1 and J is TRBJ2-1; D gene ambiguous. V gave up 4 bases and J gave up 2 bases, with 6 bases separating them. Germline V CDR1 and CDR2: DFQATT, SNEGSKA (reference sequence). This CDR3 is built from 12 residues. DNA for the CDR3: TGCAGTGCTAATGTGGCCTACAATGAGCAGTTCTTC. It is translated as CSANVAYNEQFF.

There are many counts of this clonotype. The CDR3 nucleotides are TGTGCTAGTGGTCCCGGAGAGGGTCCCCAGCATTTT. It is translated as CASGPGEGPQHF. This rearrangement joins TRBV12-5 to TRBJ1-5; D is undetermined. This CDR3 is 12 amino acids long. V was shortened by 5 bases and J by 10 bases, with 12 bases between the two germline ends. From germline, CDR1 is LGHNT and CDR2 FRNRAP.

This clonotype has a count of ten or more. In nucleotides, the CDR3 is TGTGCCAGCAGTTTAGAGGGACCGTCAAGAGAGACCCAGTACTTC. Translation gives CASSLEGPSRETQYF. The gene calls are TRBV12-3 or TRBV12-4 and TRBJ2-5; D tentatively reads TRBD1 or TRBD2 (5 bases each). Trimming took 1 base from V and 4 from J, leaving 13 bases between them. The CDR3 loop spans 15 amino acids.

The chain recombines TRBV29-1 with TRBJ2-6; 7 bases are a match to TRBD1. CDR3 length: 14 residues. Germline V gene data show CDR1 as SQVTM and CDR2 as ANQGSEA. Trimming took 6 bases from V and 2 from J; bases not matched to a gene: 4. The CDR3 bases are TGCAGCGTCGACACAGGGGCTGGGGCCAACGTCCTGACTTTC. This sequence encodes CSVDTGAGANVLTF.

There are many counts of this clonotype. The J gene is TRBJ2-5, the V gene TRBV6-1; D gene unclear. The germline gives CDR1 MNHNS, CDR2 SASEGT. Trimming removed 2 bases from V and 1 base from J, with 5 bases in between. There are 13 residues in the CDR3. CDR3 in amino acids: CASSEMGQETQYF. DNA for the CDR3: TGTGCCAGCAGTGAAATGGGCCAAGAGACCCAGTACTTC.

Many counts were recorded for this clonotype. The rearrangement joins TRBV29-1 to TRBJ1-2; D is unclear. Trimming stripped 3 bases from V and 6 bases from J, with 11 bases between. Germline V gene data show CDR1 as SQVTM and CDR2 as ANQGSEA. This CDR3 spans 12 amino acids. The CDR3 sequence: CSVERGTDGYTF. The CDR3 DNA reads TGCAGCGTTGAGCGGGGAACGGATGGCTACACCTTC. Looking up the rest from reference TRBV29-1 and TRBJ1-2 gives the full variable domain: SAVISQKPSRDICQRGTSLTIQCQVDSQVTMMFWYRQQPGQSLTLIATANQGSEATYESGFVIDKFPISRPNLTFSTLTVSNMSPEDSSIYLCSVERGTDGYTFGSGTRLTVV.

The table lists this clonotype with many counts. The CDR3 DNA follows: TGCAGTGCTACCCGGACAGGGTGGGATCAGCCCCAGCATTTT. Translated, it gives CSATRTGWDQPQHF. J is TRBJ1-5 and V is TRBV20-1; 8 bases are a match to TRBD1. The CDR3 spans 14 residues. Germline CDR1 reads DFQATT; CDR2 reads SNEGSKA (reference sequence). Trimming removed 4 bases from V and 5 bases from J; junction bases left unmatched: 7.

This clonotype was recorded many times. The V gene is TRBV12-5, the J gene TRBJ2-3; 9 bases line up with TRBD2. V lost 8 bases and J lost 1; bases outside the gene matches: 1. CDR1 LGHNT and CDR2 FRNRAP come from the germline V gene. This CDR3 has 13 residues. In nucleotides, the CDR3 is TGTGCTAGTCGGACTAGCGGCACAGATACGCAGTATTTT. This sequence encodes CASRTSGTDTQYF. Supplemented by reference TRBV12-5 and TRBJ2-3, the full variable domain reads DARVTQTPRHKVTEMGQEVTMRCQPILGHNTVFWYRQTMMQGLELLAYFRNRAPLDDSGMPKDRFSAEMPDATLATLKIQPSEPRDSAVYFCASRTSGTDTQYFGPGTRLTVL.

This clonotype came up many times. V usage is TRBV7-2 and J usage is TRBJ1-2, with D possibly TRBD1 on 5 matching bases. Germline loops: CDR1 SGHTA, CDR2 FQGNSA. Trimming removed 2 bases at V and 8 bases at J, with 15 bases between. The CDR3 length is 14 residues. The CDR3 protein is CASSLLVGVIGYTF. The DNA of the CDR3 is TGTGCCAGCAGCTTATTGGTAGGGGTTATCGGCTACACCTTC. Complete variable domain (other parts from reference TRBV7-2 and TRBJ1-2): GAGVSQSPSNKVTEKGKDVELRCDPISGHTALYWYRQSLGQGLEFLIYFQGNSAPDKSGLPSDRFSAERTGGSVSTLTIQRTQQEDSAVYLCASSLLVGVIGYTFGSGTRLTVV.

This clonotype is medium-sized within its sample. J is TRBJ1-5 and V is TRBV6-6, with 10 bases that match TRBD1. Germline CDR1 reads MNHNY; CDR2 reads SVGAGI (reference sequence). The ends lost 6 bases at V and 6 bases at J; junction bases unmatched: 5. The CDR3 is 14 amino acids. In DNA, the CDR3 is TGTGCCAGCAGCCTTAGGACAGGGGGTCAGCCCCAGCATTTT. Amino acid sequence: CASSLRTGGQPQHF.

There are many counts of this clonotype. The V call is TRBV20-1, the J call TRBJ1-5, with 8 bases matching TRBD1. Germline assignment: CDR1 DFQATT and CDR2 SNEGSKA (reference sequence). The CDR3 is 16 residues long. Unmatched junction bases numbered 15, after V lost 6 bases and J lost 5 bases. The CDR3 sequence is CSATQFDRGLYQPQHF. As DNA, the CDR3 is TGCAGTGCCACGCAGTTCGACAGGGGACTTTATCAGCCCCAGCATTTT.

The genes are TRBV30 and TRBJ1-1; D uncertain. Germline-derived CDR1 and CDR2 are GTSNPN and SVGIG (reference sequence). The CDR3 runs 12 residues. V was clipped by 3 bases and J by 0 bases, with 5 bases between them. In nucleotides, the CDR3 is TGTGCCTGGAGCTCAATGAACACTGAAGCTTTCTTT. Translating gives CAWSSMNTEAFF.

In its sample, this clonotype was seen many times. The chain uses TRBV12-3 or TRBV12-4 and TRBJ1-6; no clear D. The CDR3 has 15 residues. Between the trimmed V and J ends, which lost 4 bases and 7 bases, there was a span of 14 bases. The CDR3 sequence: CASSSRTRGNSPLHF. Here the CDR3 DNA reads TGTGCCAGCAGTTCTCGGACCCGAGGGAATTCACCCCTCCACTTT.

This clonotype has ten or more counts. The chain couples TRBV6-5 to TRBJ1-2, with D tentatively TRBD1 (6 bases). CDR3 length equals 13 residues. V dropped 4 bases and J dropped 7 bases, with 13 bases sitting between them. The germline CDR1 and CDR2 sequences are MNHEY and SVGAGI. The CDR3 sequence: CASSLNRAAGYTF. The CDR3 nucleotides are TGTGCCAGCAGTTTAAACAGGGCAGCTGGCTACACCTTC.